The clone carrying this TCR beta chain was seen only once. In the authors' methods: Cell counts per sample came from amplifying reference gene primers. Sequencing used immunoSEQ multiplex PCR; TCRdb keeps in-frame clones, though not all of them. That table gives V, J and clone size, and the DNA gave D and trimming. The sample has some 300,000 clones; approximately 90% are singletons. These data come from a study of blood T cell repertoires in COVID-19. V lost 2 bases to trimming and J lost 6 bases, with 10 bases between them. CDR3 length equals 13 residues. Per the germline V gene, CDR1 is MNHEY and CDR2 is SVGAGI. Seattle patients were enrolled during active infection and followed longitudinally.

V gene TRBV6-5 combines with J gene TRBJ1-2, with D unclear. The receptor was isolated from a woman in her forties or fifties with COVID-19, enrolled during active disease. Specimen: peripheral blood. Written as DNA, the CDR3 is TGTGCCAGCAGTTACGGGCAGGCCGATGGCTACACCTTC. Residues: CASSYGQADGYTF.